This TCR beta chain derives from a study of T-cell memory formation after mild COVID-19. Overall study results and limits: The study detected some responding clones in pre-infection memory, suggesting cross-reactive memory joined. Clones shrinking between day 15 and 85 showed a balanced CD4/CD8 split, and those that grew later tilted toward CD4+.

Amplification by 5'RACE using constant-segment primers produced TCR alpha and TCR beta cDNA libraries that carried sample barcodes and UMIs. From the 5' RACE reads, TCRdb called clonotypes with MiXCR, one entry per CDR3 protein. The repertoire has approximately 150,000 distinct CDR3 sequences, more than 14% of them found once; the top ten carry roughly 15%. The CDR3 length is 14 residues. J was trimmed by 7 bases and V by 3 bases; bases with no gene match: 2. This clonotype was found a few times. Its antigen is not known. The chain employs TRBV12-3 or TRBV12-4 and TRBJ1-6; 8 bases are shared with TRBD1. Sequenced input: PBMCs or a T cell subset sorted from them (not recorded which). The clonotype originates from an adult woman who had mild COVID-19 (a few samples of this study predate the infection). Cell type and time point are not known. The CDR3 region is CASSLGQANSPLHF. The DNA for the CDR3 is TGTGCCAGCAGTTTGGGACAGGCAAATTCACCCCTCCACTTT.